The following is a TCR beta chain sequence with its context. Antigen unknown. The sample belongs to a study of T cells after yellow fever vaccination. A single record per CDR3 protein comes from TCRdb applying MiXCR to the 5' RACE reads. The sample contains a few hundred thousand distinct CDR3 sequences, 9.5% to 15% of which appear only once. Study conclusions and caveats: A large majority of primary-vaccination clones showed up again after the booster (96% CD4, 75% to 90% CD8). Clonotypes appearing in both CD4 and CD8 compartments existed, and their share was small.

The germline V gene encodes CDR1 SGHTA and CDR2 FQGNSA. This CDR3 region has 17 residues. The germline V and J ends were trimmed by 4 bases and 2 bases, with 18 bases remaining between them. J is TRBJ1-5 and V is TRBV7-2, with D possibly matching TRBD1 (5 bases). This sample comprised CD4+ T cells sorted from PBMCs, obtained 15 days after the yellow fever booster vaccination. This receptor was identified in a man between 18 and 35 years old who received the YFV17D yellow fever vaccine. This CDR3 is CASSSWQGMVGNQPQHF. The CDR3 bases are TGTGCCAGCAGCTCTTGGCAGGGAATGGTAGGCAATCAGCCCCAGCATTTT.